This T cell receptor (beta chain) is drawn from a study of vaccination and CD4 T cells after COVID-19. J was trimmed by 0 bases and V by 4 bases; bases with no gene match: 16. The CDR3 sequence is 20 residues long. CDR1 and CDR2 (germline): LNHDA, SQIVND (reference sequence). Treatment defined: roughly 10-day PBMC culture with coronavirus spike peptide pools or control peptides (ViraFEST assay). Gathered ahead of the COVID-19 pandemic (2011-2018) were the CD4+ T cells of the unexposed donor. Researchers used the Oncomine TCR Beta short-read assay to sequence DNA from cultured CD4+ T cells. MiXCR was run by TCRdb on the PCR reads, yielding one entry per CDR3 protein. Among about 6,900 distinct CDR3 sequences listed, around 48% were seen once. This clonotype has only a few counts. Its antigen is not identified.

The V call is TRBV19, the J call TRBJ2-2, with 8 bases that match TRBD1. This TCR derives from a human donor in good health. Sample: CD4+ T cells from blood, cultured in vitro. The CDR3 DNA follows: TGTGCCAGTAGTACTCGACCCCGGGACACACAGGGGGCGAACACCGGGGAGCTGTTTTTT. Translated, it gives CASSTRPRDTQGANTGELFF.